This T cell receptor (beta chain) was obtained from a study of cytomegalovirus exposure and HLA in healthy donors. Study-level information: Inside one of the first data releases sat around 85 million unique TCRs taken from HLA-typed donors. General study findings and limits: Reports showed the classifier diagnosing cytomegalovirus status with high specificity and sensitivity.

Comment on this clone: Antigen: not known.

The study ran its PCR with 60 Vbeta and 13 Jbeta primers. Authors' methods: A later analysis tallied about 80 million unique TCR beta chains, about 9.9 million of them shared. Generated by immunoSEQ multiplex PCR, the TCRdb table keeps only in-frame clones and is missing some. The DNA was the basis for D and trimming; V, J and clone size are from that table. The repertoire includes over 250,000 clones, around 86% of them detected once, and almost 4% sits in the top ten. The receptor's source is a man between 40 and 49 years old in good health and CMV-seropositive. The sample comprised PBMCs.

The CDR3 nucleotides read TGTGCCAGCAGCCTGACTGACAATGAGCAGTTCTTC. This encodes CASSLTDNEQFF. The chain has TRBV28 and TRBJ2-1, with unresolved D. V lost 6 bases to trimming and J lost 5 bases, with 8 bases between them. This CDR3 is 12 amino acids long. CDR1 is MDHEN, CDR2 SYDVKM, per germline.